This T cell receptor beta chain appears in the sequencing data of a study of patients and donors after allogeneic stem cell transplantation. This clonotype was seen only a few times. V gave up 6 bases and J gave up 3 bases, with 13 bases separating them. The CDR3 length is 14 residues. TCRdb ran MiXCR on the RT-PCR reads and lists one entry per CDR3 protein. This table has approximately 160,000 distinct CDR3 sequences, 24% appearing once. The V call is TRBV12-3 or TRBV12-4, the J call TRBJ2-3; D is unclear. This sequence was found in a human donor who was either an allogeneic HSCT recipient or a stem cell or donor lymphocyte infusion donor (not recorded which). It is not recorded whose cells these are; they may come from a transplant donor. The sample taken for sequencing was blood, either unsorted or a sorted T cell fraction (not recorded which). CDR3 DNA sequence: TGTGCCAGCAGCCGTGGACGGGTGACAGATACGCAGTATTTT. Translating gives CASSRGRVTDTQYF.